The entry below gives a single T cell receptor (beta chain) sequence along with its context. Since no conserved phenylalanine or tryptophan closes the CDR3, a read error is the likely cause. The sample originates from a study of tumor and adjacent non-tumor tissue in lung cancer. Looking at the study overall: There were about twelve adenocarcinoma, a couple of squamous cell carcinoma and 1 small cell lung cancer cases.

Three rounds of nested PCR, following a modified ARM-PCR protocol, produced the TCRbeta library. MiXCR was run by TCRdb on the multiplex PCR reads, yielding one entry per CDR3 protein. The sample shows over 80,000 distinct CDR3 sequences, under 80% of them seen only once. This sample's RNA came from whole unsorted tissue. This non-tumor lung sample came from over 3 cm beyond the tumor edge. The sequenced material came from distant non-tumor lung tissue. The receptor's source is a woman between 45 and 60 years old with non-small cell lung cancer.

CDR3 in DNA: TGCAGCGTTGACAGCTCCGGGGCTGAAGCTTTCTAT. This translates into CSVDSSGAEAFY. The rearrangement joins TRBV29-1 to TRBJ1-1; D is unresolved. The CDR3 runs to 12 residues. Germline V gives CDR1 SQVTM, CDR2 ANQGSEA. The V gene lost 3 bases and the J gene lost 6 bases, with 11 bases spanning the gap.